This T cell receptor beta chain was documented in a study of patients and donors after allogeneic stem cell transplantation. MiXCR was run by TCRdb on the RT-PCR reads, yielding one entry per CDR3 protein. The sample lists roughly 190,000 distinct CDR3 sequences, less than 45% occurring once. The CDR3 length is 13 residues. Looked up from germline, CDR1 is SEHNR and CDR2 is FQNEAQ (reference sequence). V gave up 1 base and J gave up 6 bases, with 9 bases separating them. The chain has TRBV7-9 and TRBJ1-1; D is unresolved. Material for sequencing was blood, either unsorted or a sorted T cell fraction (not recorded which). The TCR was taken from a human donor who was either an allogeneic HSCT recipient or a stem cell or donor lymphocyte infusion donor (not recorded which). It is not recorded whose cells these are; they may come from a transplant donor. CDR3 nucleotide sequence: TGTGCCAGCAGCTTAGGAGGGAGAGCTGAAGCTTTCTTT. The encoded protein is CASSLGGRAEAFF.